The present T cell receptor (beta chain) was sequenced within a study of CD8 T cells in Susac syndrome. An input of about 0.45 to 1 ug of RNA was subjected to reverse transcription using random hexamers. TCR beta CDR3 was amplified by immunoSEQ covering 54 Vbeta and 13 Jbeta. MiXCR was run by TCRdb on the immunoSEQ multiplex PCR reads, yielding one entry per CDR3 protein. The sample lists around 200,000 distinct CDR3 sequences; approximately 95% were seen once. The CDR3 runs 17 residues. V shed 6 bases and J 7 bases; nucleotides not matched to a gene: 16. In germline, CDR1 is MNHEY, CDR2 SMNVEV (reference sequence).

The sample comprised CD4+ T cells from PBMCs. J is TRBJ1-4 and V is TRBV27; 8 bases match TRBD1. The receptor's source is a human donor with multiple sclerosis. The CDR3 nucleotides read TGTGCCAGCAGCCCTTCCCCCCTCCACAGGGGGGGTGAAAAACTGTTTTTT. Its protein is CASSPSPLHRGGEKLFF.